The rows below give T cell receptor beta chains drawn from one sample of a study of OX40 agonist ivuxolimab in advanced cancers. Data came from immunoSEQ multiplex PCR; TCRdb stores just in-frame clones and leaves some out. The sample shows about 140,000 clones, around 93% of them seen only once. This specimen consisted of CD4+ or CD8+ T cells sorted from blood, obtained in a trial of the OX40 agonist ivuxolimab. The source is an adult with an advanced solid tumor such as melanoma, head and neck, liver or kidney cancer. Both conserved end residues are part of each CDR3. D genes are given only for firm matches. Some rows have no size entry. The others give once, few or many, or a class for an expanded clone.

abundance	v_gene	d_gene	j_gene	CDR3aa	CDR3nt
few	TRBV28	TRBD2	TRBJ2-1	CASSLPYLAGGYNEQFF	TGTGCCAGCAGTTTACCCTACCTAGCGGGAGGATACAATGAGCAGTTCTTC
-	TRBV4-1	TRBD2	TRBJ2-2	CASSQWAGGPAGELFF	TGCGCCAGCAGCCAATGGGCGGGGGGGCCCGCCGGGGAGCTGTTTTTT
-	TRBV5-6	-	TRBJ2-3	CACHLQGITRDTQYF	TGTGCCTGCCACTTACAAGGGATTACCCGCGATACGCAGTATTTT
-	TRBV9	-	TRBJ2-1	CASSVGPTAAYNEQFF	TGTGCCAGCAGCGTAGGCCCCACAGCAGCCTACAATGAGCAGTTCTTC
-	TRBV7-9	TRBD1	TRBJ1-1	CASSRGQGRWTEAFF	TGTGCCAGCAGCCGGGGACAGGGTCGATGGACTGAAGCTTTCTTT
once	TRBV7-2	-	TRBJ2-1	CASSPRRPHNEQFF	TGTGCCAGCAGCCCCCGACGACCCCACAATGAGCAGTTCTTC
few	TRBV9	-	TRBJ2-7	CASSSYEQYF	TGTGCCAGCAGCTCCTACGAGCAGTACTTC
-	TRBV9	TRBD1	TRBJ1-2	CASSVEGAYGYTF	TGTGCCAGCAGCGTCGAGGGGGCGTATGGCTACACCTTC
-	TRBV21-1	-	TRBJ1-2	CASSKGQNPNYGYTF	TGTGCCAGCAGCAAAGGACAGAATCCTAACTATGGCTACACCTTC
-	TRBV6-6	-	TRBJ1-4	CASSYSGNEKLFF	TGTGCCAGCAGTTACTCGGGGAATGAAAAACTGTTTTTT
-	TRBV5-4	-	TRBJ2-2	CASSLQGPDTGELFF	TGTGCCAGCAGCCTACAGGGTCCGGACACCGGGGAGCTGTTTTTT